A selection of T cell receptor beta chains follows, all from one sample in a study of vaccination and CD4 T cells after COVID-19. These receptors have no known antigen. TCRdb ran MiXCR on the PCR reads and lists one entry per CDR3 protein. This sample has approximately 15,000 distinct CDR3 sequences; about 29% occur once, and the top ten carry approximately 22%. The sequenced material came from cultured CD4+ T cells from blood. Receptors originate from a human donor with COVID-19. The CDR3 runs from the conserved cysteine through the conserved F or W. The D gene is left open where the match is weak. A clone size is listed for some rows: how often the clone was seen (once, few, many), or a class if it is expanded.

d_call: TRBD1; cdr3_length: 14; j_call: TRBJ2-3; clone_size: -; v_call: TRBV19; cdr3_nt: TGTGCCAGTAGTAGACAGGGGCGGGGAGATACGCAGTATTTT; cdr3_aa: CASSRQGRGDTQYF
d_call: TRBD2; cdr3_length: 20; j_call: TRBJ2-1; clone_size: -; v_call: TRBV14; cdr3_nt: TGTGCCAGCAGCCAAGGTCGAGCGGGGGGCGTACTTAGCTCCTACAATGAGCAGTTCTTC; cdr3_aa: CASSQGRAGGVLSSYNEQFF
d_call: TRBD2; cdr3_length: 14; j_call: TRBJ2-3; clone_size: -; v_call: TRBV6-2/TRBV6-3; cdr3_nt: TGTGCCAGCAGTTACCTGTCTAGCGGGGGACCGCAGTATTTT; cdr3_aa: CASSYLSSGGPQYF
d_call: -; cdr3_length: 16; j_call: TRBJ1-2; clone_size: medium-sized; v_call: TRBV20-1; cdr3_nt: TGCAGTGCTAGAGATCCCCAGGACCTAGCTAACTATGGCTACACCTTC; cdr3_aa: CSARDPQDLANYGYTF
d_call: -; cdr3_length: 15; j_call: TRBJ1-5; clone_size: few; v_call: TRBV12-3/TRBV12-4; cdr3_nt: TGTGCCAGCAGCCATTTGGGGGTGGGAATTCAGCCCCAGCATTTT; cdr3_aa: CASSHLGVGIQPQHF
d_call: -; cdr3_length: 17; j_call: TRBJ2-3; clone_size: -; v_call: TRBV7-2; cdr3_nt: TGTGCCAGCAGCAACCCACTAGCAGACATTAGCACAGATACGCAGTATTTT; cdr3_aa: CASSNPLADISTDTQYF
d_call: -; cdr3_length: 13; j_call: TRBJ2-7; clone_size: -; v_call: TRBV24-1; cdr3_nt: TGTGCCACCACTGACGGTAGCTCCTACGAGCAGTACTTC; cdr3_aa: CATTDGSSYEQYF
d_call: -; cdr3_length: 16; j_call: TRBJ2-2; clone_size: -; v_call: TRBV5-1; cdr3_nt: TGCGCCAGCAGCTTGATTCGGGGACCAAACACCGGGGAGCTGTTTTTT; cdr3_aa: CASSLIRGPNTGELFF
d_call: -; cdr3_length: 11; j_call: TRBJ2-5; clone_size: -; v_call: TRBV20-1; cdr3_nt: TGCAGTGCTAGAAAGGCAGAGACCCAGTACTTC; cdr3_aa: CSARKAETQYF
d_call: TRBD1; cdr3_length: 13; j_call: TRBJ2-5; clone_size: -; v_call: TRBV20-1; cdr3_nt: TGCAGTGCTGGGACAGGGAGGGAGGTGACCCAGTACTTC; cdr3_aa: CSAGTGREVTQYF
d_call: -; cdr3_length: 14; j_call: TRBJ1-1; clone_size: -; v_call: TRBV19; cdr3_nt: TGTGCCAGTCAGCGGGACGCCGAAAGGTGGGAAGCTTTCTTT; cdr3_aa: CASQRDAERWEAFF
d_call: -; cdr3_length: 15; j_call: TRBJ1-5; clone_size: medium-sized; v_call: TRBV30; cdr3_nt: TGTGCCTGGAGTGTCGGCACATCCACAAATCAGCCCCAGCATTTT; cdr3_aa: CAWSVGTSTNQPQHF
d_call: -; cdr3_length: 15; j_call: TRBJ2-5; clone_size: -; v_call: TRBV5-1; cdr3_nt: TGCGCCAGCAGCCGGACAGGAGGGGTCCAAGAGACCCAGTACTTC; cdr3_aa: CASSRTGGVQETQYF
d_call: TRBD1; cdr3_length: 20; j_call: TRBJ1-2; clone_size: -; v_call: TRBV5-1; cdr3_nt: TGCGCCAGCAGCTTGACGGGACGTGCAAATCAGGGGGCGGAGGTCTATGGCTACACCTTC; cdr3_aa: CASSLTGRANQGAEVYGYTF
d_call: -; cdr3_length: 13; j_call: TRBJ2-1; clone_size: -; v_call: TRBV6-2/TRBV6-3; cdr3_nt: TGTGCCAGCAGCACCATTGCTTGGGAGCGGCAGTTCTTC; cdr3_aa: CASSTIAWERQFF
d_call: -; cdr3_length: 16; j_call: TRBJ1-3; clone_size: few; v_call: TRBV6-2/TRBV6-3; cdr3_nt: TGTGCCAGCAGCCCCTATGACAGTTCATCTGGAAACACCATATATTTT; cdr3_aa: CASSPYDSSSGNTIYF
d_call: -; cdr3_length: 15; j_call: TRBJ1-1; clone_size: -; v_call: TRBV6-1; cdr3_nt: TGTGCCAGCAGTGGAGGAATACAGCCGGGTACTGAAGCTTTCTTT; cdr3_aa: CASSGGIQPGTEAFF
d_call: -; cdr3_length: 13; j_call: TRBJ1-1; clone_size: -; v_call: TRBV18; cdr3_nt: TGTGCCAGCTCACCGAGTCGTTACACTGAAGCTTTCTTT; cdr3_aa: CASSPSRYTEAFF
d_call: TRBD2; cdr3_length: 16; j_call: TRBJ2-3; clone_size: -; v_call: TRBV19; cdr3_nt: TGTGCCAGTAGTATACTGCGGGGGAAAAGCACAGATACGCAGTATTTT; cdr3_aa: CASSILRGKSTDTQYF
d_call: -; cdr3_length: 14; j_call: TRBJ1-6; clone_size: -; v_call: TRBV6-2/TRBV6-3; cdr3_nt: TGTGCCAGCAGTTACAGCGGGGGGGGTTCACCCCTCCACTTT; cdr3_aa: CASSYSGGGSPLHF
d_call: -; cdr3_length: 14; j_call: TRBJ1-2; clone_size: -; v_call: TRBV6-1; cdr3_nt: TGTGCCAGCAGTGACCAGGGGCGGAACTATGGCTACACCTTC; cdr3_aa: CASSDQGRNYGYTF
d_call: -; cdr3_length: 14; j_call: TRBJ2-7; clone_size: few; v_call: TRBV6-1; cdr3_nt: TGTGCCAGCAGTGAAGCTATGGACTGGTCTAGGTCGTACTTC; cdr3_aa: CASSEAMDWSRSYF
d_call: TRBD2; cdr3_length: 16; j_call: TRBJ2-2; clone_size: large; v_call: TRBV25-1; cdr3_nt: TGTGCCAGCAGTGCGACGGGACTAGCGGGGTCCGGGGAGCTGTTTTTT; cdr3_aa: CASSATGLAGSGELFF
d_call: -; cdr3_length: 15; j_call: TRBJ2-1; clone_size: few; v_call: TRBV6-5; cdr3_nt: TGTGCCAGCAGTTACAGGTCTACCGCCTACAATGAGCAGTTCTTC; cdr3_aa: CASSYRSTAYNEQFF
d_call: -; cdr3_length: 11; j_call: TRBJ2-5; clone_size: few; v_call: TRBV2; cdr3_nt: TGTGCCAGCACCCCGAGGGAGACCCAGTACTTC; cdr3_aa: CASTPRETQYF
d_call: TRBD1; cdr3_length: 16; j_call: TRBJ2-5; clone_size: few; v_call: TRBV11-2; cdr3_nt: TGTGCCAGCAGCCCAGCCGGGACAGGACCTCAAGAGACCCAGTACTTC; cdr3_aa: CASSPAGTGPQETQYF
d_call: TRBD2; cdr3_length: 14; j_call: TRBJ2-1; clone_size: -; v_call: TRBV12-3/TRBV12-4; cdr3_nt: TGTGCCAGCAGTTTACGGCGGGGGGGCAATGAGCAGTTCTTC; cdr3_aa: CASSLRRGGNEQFF
d_call: TRBD1; cdr3_length: 13; j_call: TRBJ1-1; clone_size: -; v_call: TRBV20-1; cdr3_nt: TGCAGTGCCTCAGGGGGGGGTAACACTGAAGCTTTCTTT; cdr3_aa: CSASGGGNTEAFF
d_call: TRBD2; cdr3_length: 14; j_call: TRBJ2-3; clone_size: -; v_call: TRBV19; cdr3_nt: TGTGCCAGTAGTAGGACTAGCGGGGATGATACGCAGTATTTT; cdr3_aa: CASSRTSGDDTQYF
d_call: -; cdr3_length: 14; j_call: TRBJ1-5; clone_size: few; v_call: TRBV7-2; cdr3_nt: TGTGCCAGCAGCTTTGATAGTAGCAATCAGCCCCAGCATTTT; cdr3_aa: CASSFDSSNQPQHF
d_call: -; cdr3_length: 14; j_call: TRBJ1-2; clone_size: medium-sized; v_call: TRBV6-5; cdr3_nt: TGTGCCAGCAGTTACGGAGACGGCGGGTCTGGCTACACCTTC; cdr3_aa: CASSYGDGGSGYTF